These T cell receptor beta chains were read from a single sample in a study of cytomegalovirus exposure and HLA in healthy donors. Sequencing was performed with immunoSEQ multiplex PCR; in TCRdb, only in-frame clones are kept and a portion is missing. The sample consists of around 180,000 clones, about three quarters of them appearing once. The sample was PBMCs. Source of these receptors: a young woman in good health and CMV-seropositive. CDR3s include the opening cysteine and the closing phenylalanine or tryptophan. Each record gives: clone size, J gene, D gene, V gene, CDR3 DNA, CDR3 protein. A D gene is named only where the DNA matches it firmly. Expanded clones get a size class; other rows say once, few or many, or leave the size out.

few	TRBJ2-7	TRBD1	TRBV6-1	TGTGCCAGCAGTGAAGCGACAGGGGGCTCCTACGAGCAGTACTTC	CASSEATGGSYEQYF
NA	TRBJ2-5	NA	TRBV10-3	TGTGCCATCAGTGAAGTTGACAGACAAGAGACCCAGTACTTC	CAISEVDRQETQYF
few	TRBJ1-5	NA	TRBV6-1	TGTGCCAGTGGGCTGGGGGGAGGGATGGAGCCCCAGCATTTT	CASGLGGGMEPQHF
NA	TRBJ2-5	NA	TRBV4-1	TGCGCCAGCAGCCGGATGACAGTCCAAGAGACCCAGTACTTC	CASSRMTVQETQYF
once	TRBJ2-7	NA	TRBV7-2	TGTGCCAGCAGCCCCGCCGGCCCAGGGGTGTCCGAGCAGTACTTC	CASSPAGPGVSEQYF
few	TRBJ2-5	NA	TRBV28	TGTGCCAGCAGACCTAACAACGTCGGGGAGACCCAGTACTTC	CASRPNNVGETQYF
NA	TRBJ1-2	NA	TRBV27	TGTGCCAGCAGTCAAGCGGGGCCATATTATGGCTACACCTTC	CASSQAGPYYGYTF
NA	TRBJ1-1	TRBD1	TRBV18	TGTGCCAGCTCACCACCGGCAGGGGGCACTGACACTGAAGCTTTCTTT	CASSPPAGGTDTEAFF
few	TRBJ1-2	NA	TRBV7-2	TGTGCCAGCAGCTTAGTCGGAGCTAACTATGGCTACACCTTC	CASSLVGANYGYTF
NA	TRBJ2-3	TRBD2	TRBV28	TGTGCCAGCAGTTTCGGAGCGGGAGGGACAGATACGCAGTATTTT	CASSFGAGGTDTQYF
once	TRBJ2-7	TRBD2	TRBV5-6	TGTGCCAGCAGCACGGGACTAGAATCTTTTACGTACGAGCAGTACTTC	CASSTGLESFTYEQYF
many	TRBJ2-2	TRBD2	TRBV5-5	TGTGCCACCCGGACTAGCGGGAGTATCGGGGAGCTGTTTTTT	CATRTSGSIGELFF
NA	TRBJ2-1	NA	TRBV28	TGTGCCAGCAGTTTCGGGACTCCCACCCCCCTACACAATGAGCAGTTCTTC	CASSFGTPTPLHNEQFF
NA	TRBJ1-2	TRBD1	TRBV4-1	TGCGCCAGCAGCCTCGGACAGGCCTATGGCTACACCTTC	CASSLGQAYGYTF
NA	TRBJ1-5	NA	TRBV7-2	TGTGCCAGCAGCTTAGGGGGGAGGGGGTGGGAGCCCCAGCATTTT	CASSLGGRGWEPQHF
NA	TRBJ2-5	TRBD2	TRBV11-2	TGTGCCAGCAGCCCCACCGGGAGCGGGGCTTTAGAGACCCAGTACTTC	CASSPTGSGALETQYF
few	TRBJ1-1	TRBD1	TRBV5-1	TGCGCCAGCAGCCCGGGGGACAGGGGGGTTAACACTGAAGCTTTCTTT	CASSPGDRGVNTEAFF
NA	TRBJ2-6	NA	TRBV14	TGTGCCAGCAGCCCGTCTGGGGCCAACGTCCTGACTTTC	CASSPSGANVLTF
NA	TRBJ2-7	TRBD1	TRBV5-6	TGTGCCAGCAGCGTCCGACAGGGCGTATTCACCTACGAGCAGTACTTC	CASSVRQGVFTYEQYF
NA	TRBJ2-7	TRBD1	TRBV2	TGTGCCAGCAGTGAAGGGGACAGGTTCCTCGAGCAGTACTTC	CASSEGDRFLEQYF
NA	TRBJ1-2	TRBD1	TRBV27	TGTGCCAGCAGTTTAGACCGGACAGGGGGGCTTGGCTACACCTTC	CASSLDRTGGLGYTF
NA	TRBJ2-7	NA	TRBV9	TGTGCCAGCAGCGTAGTTGCGGTAGACCCCTACGAGCAGTACTTC	CASSVVAVDPYEQYF
NA	TRBJ2-1	TRBD2	TRBV7-3	TGTGCCAGCAGCTTAGAAGACTTGGCGGGAGCCTACAATGAGCAGTTCTTC	CASSLEDLAGAYNEQFF
NA	TRBJ2-7	TRBD1	TRBV9	TGTGCCAGCAGCGTAGGTGGGACAGCCTACGAGCAGTACTTC	CASSVGGTAYEQYF
NA	TRBJ2-1	NA	TRBV2	TGTGCCAGCAGTGAAAGCGTCTATAGCTCCTACAATGAGCAGTTCTTC	CASSESVYSSYNEQFF
NA	TRBJ2-5	NA	TRBV9	TGTGCCAGCAGCCCCGGCAGGGGCTGGGAGGAGACCCAGTACTTC	CASSPGRGWEETQYF
NA	TRBJ1-2	NA	TRBV7-3	TGTGCCAGCAGCGCACCCGCCCCCGGCTATGGCTACACCTTC	CASSAPAPGYGYTF
NA	TRBJ2-1	TRBD2	TRBV6-5	TGTGCCAGCAGATGGACTAGCGGTTACAATGAGCAGTTCTTC	CASRWTSGYNEQFF
NA	TRBJ2-1	NA	TRBV11-3	TGTGCCAGCAGCTTAGTAATGGGGCCCTCCTACAATGAGCAGTTCTTC	CASSLVMGPSYNEQFF
NA	TRBJ2-5	NA	TRBV30	TGTGCCTGGAGGAGGGTGGCCCATCAAGAGACCCAGTACTTC	CAWRRVAHQETQYF
NA	TRBJ2-7	TRBD2	TRBV5-1	TGCGCCAGCAGCTTAGTACTAGCGGGAGGGGACGAGCAGTACTTC	CASSLVLAGGDEQYF
NA	TRBJ2-7	NA	TRBV9	TGTGCCAGCAGTTTCAGACTTGGATCCTACGAGCAGTACTTC	CASSFRLGSYEQYF
few	TRBJ2-5	NA	TRBV2	TGTGCCAGCAAATGGAGCTTCCAAGAGACCCAGTACTTC	CASKWSFQETQYF
few	TRBJ2-7	NA	TRBV4-1	TGCGCCAGCAGCCAACTTAGTCTCCTAGCCGACGAGCAGTACTTC	CASSQLSLLADEQYF
NA	TRBJ1-5	NA	TRBV28	TGTGCCAGCAGTTTACAGGGTTCGGGAGACAATCAGCCCCAGCATTTT	CASSLQGSGDNQPQHF
NA	TRBJ2-3	NA	TRBV10-3	TGTGCCATCAGTGAGTCCCCAATAGATACGCAGTATTTT	CAISESPIDTQYF
few	TRBJ2-3	TRBD1	TRBV7-8	TGTGCCAGCAGCGGACCAAAAATGACAGGGGTCACAGATACGCAGTATTTT	CASSGPKMTGVTDTQYF
NA	TRBJ1-1	TRBD1	TRBV27	TGTGCCAGCAGGAGGACAGGGGTTGACACTGAAGCTTTCTTT	CASRRTGVDTEAFF
once	TRBJ2-7	TRBD1	TRBV4-3	TGCGCCAGCAGCCAAGATCGCCCCGACAGGGTGAGAGTAAGCTACGAGCAGTACTTC	CASSQDRPDRVRVSYEQYF
NA	TRBJ1-5	NA	TRBV6-1	TGTGCCAGCGCCTTCTCCGGACATAATCAGCCCCAGCATTTT	CASAFSGHNQPQHF
NA	TRBJ1-4	NA	TRBV10-3	TGTGCCATCAGTGAGGTAGGGGGTGAAAAACTGTTTTTT	CAISEVGGEKLFF
NA	TRBJ1-1	NA	TRBV28	TGTGCCAGCATTACCCGAAACTCCTTTGGTAGGGGGAGAAGGTTTGGAGCTTTCTTT	CASITRNSFGRGRRFGAFF